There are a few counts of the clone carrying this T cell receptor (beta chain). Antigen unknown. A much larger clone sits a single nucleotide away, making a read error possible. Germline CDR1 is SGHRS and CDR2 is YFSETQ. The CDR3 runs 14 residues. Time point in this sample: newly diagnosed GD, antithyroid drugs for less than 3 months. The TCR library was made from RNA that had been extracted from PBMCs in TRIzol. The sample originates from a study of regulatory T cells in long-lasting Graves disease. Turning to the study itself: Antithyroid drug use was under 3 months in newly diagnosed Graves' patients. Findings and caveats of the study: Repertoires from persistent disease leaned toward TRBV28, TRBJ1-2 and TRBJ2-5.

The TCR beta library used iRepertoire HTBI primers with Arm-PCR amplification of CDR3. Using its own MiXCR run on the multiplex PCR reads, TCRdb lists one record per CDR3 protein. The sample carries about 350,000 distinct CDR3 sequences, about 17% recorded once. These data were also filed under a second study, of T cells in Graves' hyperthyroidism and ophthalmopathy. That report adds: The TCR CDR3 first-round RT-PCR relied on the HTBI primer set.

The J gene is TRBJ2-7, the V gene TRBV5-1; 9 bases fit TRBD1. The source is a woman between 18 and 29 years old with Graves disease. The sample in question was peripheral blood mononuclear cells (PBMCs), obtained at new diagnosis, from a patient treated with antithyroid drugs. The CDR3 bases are TGCGCCAGCAGCCGGGGACAGGGAACCTACGAGCTGTACTTC. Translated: CASSRGQGTYELYF.